These 13 T cell receptor beta chains were all obtained from the same sample, sequenced in a study of blood T cell repertoires in COVID-19. Data came from immunoSEQ multiplex PCR; TCRdb stores just in-frame clones and leaves some out. The profile shows some 320,000 clones, roughly 90% of them singletons. Sequenced input: PBMCs or T cells enriched from blood (not recorded which). These TCRs come from a man between 60 and 75 years old who had recovered from COVID-19.

This chain joins TRBV28 and TRBJ2-7, with D perhaps matching TRBD2 (6 bases). The V gene's germline CDR1 is MDHEN and CDR2 SYDVKM. CDR3 size: 12 residues. V shed 5 bases and J shed 2 bases, with 7 bases lying between them. CDR3: CASSGGTYEQYF. The CDR3 coding sequence is TGTGCCAGCAGTGGCGGGACCTACGAGCAGTACTTC. The full variable domain, its missing parts supplied by reference TRBV28 and TRBJ2-7, is DVKVTQSSRYLVKRTGEKVFLECVQDMDHENMFWYRQDPGLGLRLIYFSYDVKMKEKGDIPEGYSVSREKKERFSLILESASTNQTSMYLCASSGGTYEQYFGPGTRLTVT.

The chain recombines TRBV2 with TRBJ1-2; D unresolved. Germline lookup yields CDR1 SNHLY and CDR2 FYNNEI. This CDR3 has 11 residues. Trimming pared 5 bases from V and 7 bases from J, leaving 8 bases between. The CDR3 nucleotides read TGTGCCAGCAGTTACTCGGGTGGCTACACCTTC. Its translation: CASSYSGGYTF.

V and J are TRBV6-5 and TRBJ2-5; 9 positions agree with TRBD1. Germline assignment: CDR1 MNHEY and CDR2 SVGAGI. This CDR3 has 13 residues. V gave up 4 bases and J gave up 4 bases; unmatched junction bases: 1. The CDR3, as DNA: TGTGCCAGCAGTTTGGGACAGGGAGAGACCCAGTACTTC. Encoded protein: CASSLGQGETQYF.

This clone has a single count. The rearrangement joins TRBV7-2 to TRBJ2-2; D ambiguous. Trimming took 1 base from V and 8 from J, leaving 5 bases between them. Germline lookup yields CDR1 SGHTA and CDR2 FQGNSA. CDR3 length: 12 amino acids. This CDR3 is CASSLVQGELFF. The CDR3 DNA reads TGTGCCAGCAGCTTAGTGCAGGGGGAGCTGTTTTTT.

CDR3 protein: CASSLLTAAWNEQFF. The CDR3 nucleotides are TGTGCCAGCAGCTTATTGACAGCCGCGTGGAATGAGCAGTTCTTC. The rearrangement joins TRBV13 to TRBJ2-1, with D possibly TRBD1 on 5 matching bases. The CDR3 is made up of 15 amino acids. Germline V gene lookup returns CDR1 PRHDT and CDR2 FYEKMQ (reference sequence). V was shortened by 2 bases and J by 7 bases, with 15 bases between the two germline ends. Looking up the rest from reference TRBV13 and TRBJ2-1 gives the full variable domain: AAGVIQSPRHLIKEKRETATLKCYPIPRHDTVYWYQQGPGQDPQFLISFYEKMQSDKGSIPDRFSAQQFSDYHSELNMSSLELGDSALYFCASSLLTAAWNEQFFGPGTRLTVL.

V and J are TRBV19 and TRBJ2-2; 7 bases match TRBD1. CDR3 size: 14 residues. V shed 7 bases, J shed 6 bases, and the junction held 8 bases outside the gene matches. CDR1 and CDR2 (germline): LNHDA, SQIVND (reference sequence). The CDR3 spells CASMAGGFAGELFF. The CDR3, as DNA: TGTGCCAGTATGGCAGGGGGATTCGCCGGGGAGCTGTTTTTT.

The CDR3 DNA is TGTGCCAGCAGTTACTCAGAGACAGACTTCTATGGCTACACCTTC. It specifies CASSYSETDFYGYTF. The V call is TRBV6-5, the J call TRBJ1-2, with D possibly being TRBD1 (5 bases). Trimming took off 0 bases at V and 4 bases at J, with 12 bases between the two ends. Germline CDR1 MNHEY, CDR2 SVGAGI. The CDR3 extends over 15 amino acids.

The CDR3 DNA reads as TGTGCCAGCAGGGAGCCGGGGATTACCTATGGCTACACCTTC. Amino acid sequence: CASREPGITYGYTF. The V call is TRBV2, the J call TRBJ1-2; no clear D. The V end was cut by 6 bases, the J end by 4 bases, with 15 bases between. CDR1 is SNHLY, CDR2 FYNNEI, per germline. There are 14 residues in the CDR3. The full variable domain, its missing parts supplied by reference TRBV2 and TRBJ1-2, is EPEVTQTPSHQVTQMGQEVILRCVPISNHLYFYWYRQILGQKVEFLVSFYNNEISEKSEIFDDQFSVERPDGSNFTLKIRSTKLEDSAMYFCASREPGITYGYTFGSGTRLTVV.

This chain links TRBV7-9 with TRBJ1-4, with D hard to call. Trimming took off 5 bases at V and 6 bases at J, with 25 bases between the two ends. Per germline, CDR1 SEHNR and CDR2 FQNEAQ (reference sequence). CDR3 length equals 18 residues. In DNA form, the CDR3 reads TGTGCCAGCAGCAACAAACAGTTATCAGGTTCAGCGGATGAAAAACTGTTTTTT. This sequence encodes CASSNKQLSGSADEKLFF.

This chain links TRBV7-9 with TRBJ2-4; D may be TRBD1 (5 bases). This CDR3 spans 14 amino acids. The germline CDR1 and CDR2 sequences are SEHNR and FQNEAQ (reference sequence). Trimming pared 5 bases from V and 12 bases from J, leaving 20 bases between. The DNA of the CDR3 is TGTGCCAGCAGCCCCCCACGTCAGGGATATTCTCAGTACTTC. As protein: CASSPPRQGYSQYF.

The rearrangement uses TRBV11-2 and TRBJ1-5; weak D call: TRBD1 (5 bases). The CDR3 runs to 15 residues. Germline assignment: CDR1 SGHAT and CDR2 FQNNGV. Trimming pared 5 bases from V and 0 bases from J, leaving 11 bases between. CDR3 nucleotides: TGTGCCAGCAGCCCAGGGTCGGGTAGCAATCAGCCCCAGCATTTT. Protein: CASSPGSGSNQPQHF.

J is TRBJ2-1 and V is TRBV11-2; the match to TRBD2 covers 10 bases. J gave up 12 bases and V 5 bases, and 19 bases lay outside the gene matches. The CDR3 sequence is 17 residues long. Germline V lookup: CDR1 SGHAT, CDR2 FQNNGV. CDR3 DNA sequence: TGTGCCAGCAGCCTGACTAGCGGGTTGGCCGGTGGGCTGTCGCAGTTCTTC. Its protein is CASSLTSGLAGGLSQFF.

This rearrangement joins TRBV6-2 or TRBV6-3 to TRBJ2-5, with TRBD2 matching 11 bases. The CDR3 is made up of 16 amino acids. The germline V gene has CDR1 MNHEY and CDR2 SVGEGT. Trimming took 4 bases from V and 7 from J; bases not matched to a gene: 11. The CDR3 DNA follows: TGTGCCAGCAGTTCTTTTAGCGGGAGGGCCGGGGGGACCCAGTACTTC. Encoded protein: CASSSFSGRAGGTQYF.